This T cell receptor beta chain came from a study of cytomegalovirus exposure and HLA in healthy donors. Overall study results and limits: Highly shared variants forming one cluster were likely a sequencing artifact. For TCR beta chains, V- and J-gene trimming was later linked to a missense DCLRE1C variant.

Germline lookup yields CDR1 MRHNA and CDR2 SNTAGT. The CDR3 runs 16 residues. The V gene lost 3 bases and the J gene lost 4 bases, with 17 bases spanning the gap. As to this clone: Its cognate antigen is unknown.

The PCR had 60 Vbeta and 13 Jbeta primers. Measured with immunoSEQ multiplex PCR; TCRdb has only the in-frame clones, and not every one. This table holds about 89,000 clones, about 68% found once. V usage is TRBV6-4 and J usage is TRBJ2-3, with D tentatively TRBD2 (5 bases). This TCR derives from a human donor in good health. Sequencing input: PBMCs. This chain's CDR3 is CASSEVGLDPPDTQYF. The CDR3, as DNA: TGTGCCAGCAGTGAGGTAGGACTCGATCCTCCAGATACGCAGTATTTT.